The 25 T cell receptor beta chains listed next were all sequenced from one sample in a study of cytomegalovirus exposure and HLA in healthy donors. PCR primers comprised 60 Vbeta and 13 Jbeta primers. The repertoire was sequenced with immunoSEQ multiplex PCR; TCRdb's copy has only in-frame clones and lacks some. The table lists approximately 140,000 clones, approximately 84% of them singletons. The sample taken for sequencing was PBMCs. All receptors derive from a woman aged 18-30 years in good health and CMV-seronegative.

This rearrangement joins TRBV29-1 to TRBJ2-1; D is undetermined. From germline, CDR1 is SQVTM and CDR2 ANQGSEA. The CDR3 covers 11 residues. V was trimmed by 4 bases and J by 7 bases, leaving 8 bases between them. CDR3 bases: TGCAGCGTTGTCTTACTAAATGAGCAGTTCTTC. Protein: CSVVLLNEQFF.

The chain combines TRBV25-1 with TRBJ2-7, with D tentatively TRBD2 (5 bases). Germline V gene data show CDR1 as MGHDK and CDR2 as SYGVNS. Trimming stripped 6 bases from V and 6 bases from J, with 12 bases between. CDR3 length equals 12 residues. The CDR3 DNA follows: TGTGCCAGCAGCTCCACCGGGGTCGAGCAGTACTTC. It specifies CASSSTGVEQYF.

This chain joins TRBV2 and TRBJ2-2; 8 bases agree with TRBD1. The CDR3 runs 14 residues. The J segment lost 3 bases and the V segment lost 6 bases, leaving 3 bases of the junction unmatched. The germline V gene encodes CDR1 SNHLY and CDR2 FYNNEI. The CDR3 region has the DNA TGTGCCAGCAGCCGGGACAGGTACACCGGGGAGCTGTTTTTT. Translating gives CASSRDRYTGELFF. The complete variable domain, with remaining parts taken from reference TRBV2 and TRBJ2-2, reads EPEVTQTPSHQVTQMGQEVILRCVPISNHLYFYWYRQILGQKVEFLVSFYNNEISEKSEIFDDQFSVERPDGSNFTLKIRSTKLEDSAMYFCASSRDRYTGELFFGEGSRLTVL.

The chain is built from TRBV30 and TRBJ1-5, with no clear D. The CDR3 loop spans 12 amino acids. Germline V CDR1 and CDR2: GTSNPN, SVGIG (reference sequence). The V and J ends lost 2 bases and 7 bases respectively, with 9 bases between them. CDR3 region: CAWSRSRQPQHF. The CDR3 DNA sequence: TGTGCCTGGAGTCGGTCGCGGCAGCCCCAGCATTTT.

This sequence joins TRBV18 and TRBJ2-3, with D unclear. V gave up 2 bases and J gave up 3 bases, with 6 bases separating them. The CDR3 is made up of 13 amino acids. Germline V gives CDR1 KGHSH, CDR2 LQKENI. For the CDR3, the DNA is TGTGCCAGCTCACCAGGGCCTACAGATACGCAGTATTTT. Translated, it gives CASSPGPTDTQYF.

About this clone: Other DNA sequences in the sample encode the same CDR3. V gene TRBV4-2 combines with J gene TRBJ2-7, with 7 bases identical to TRBD1. CDR3 length: 13 residues. V shed 4 bases, J shed 5 bases, and the junction held 5 bases outside the gene matches. CDR1 is LGHNA, CDR2 YNFKEQ, per germline. This CDR3 reads CASSPRQGDEQYF. The CDR3 DNA reads as TGTGCCAGCAGCCCCCGACAGGGCGACGAGCAGTACTTC.

This clone turned up a few times. The chain is built from TRBV5-7 and TRBJ1-1, with TRBD1 matching 7 bases. TRBV5-7 is an ORF; its function is uncertain. The ends lost 0 bases at V and 4 bases at J; junction bases unmatched: 3. The CDR3 has 14 residues. CDR3 coding DNA: TGTGCCAGCAGCTTGGATTGGGACAGCACTGAAGCTTTCTTT. It encodes CASSLDWDSTEAFF.

The chain employs TRBV6-6 and TRBJ2-7; 7 bases are shared with TRBD2. J gave up 5 bases and V 1 base, and 8 bases lay outside the gene matches. The germline gives CDR1 MNHNY, CDR2 SVGAGI (reference sequence). The CDR3 is 15 residues long. CDR3 protein: CASSYLGRVLDEQYF. CDR3 in DNA: TGTGCCAGCAGTTACTTGGGGAGGGTACTAGACGAGCAGTACTTC.

This clone was observed a few times. The chain couples TRBV19 to TRBJ1-1; D ambiguous. This CDR3 spans 14 amino acids. Deletions cut 3 bases from V and 6 bases from J, with 14 bases between. Germline-derived CDR1 and CDR2 are LNHDA and SQIVND (reference sequence). CDR3 sequence: CASSITIANAEAFF. CDR3 nucleotide sequence: TGTGCCAGTAGTATCACAATTGCCAACGCTGAAGCTTTCTTT.

The chain combines TRBV6-1 with TRBJ1-5; TRBD1 matches 7 bases. Unmatched junction bases numbered 6, after V lost 1 base and J lost 9 bases. The V gene's germline CDR1 is MNHNS and CDR2 SASEGT. The CDR3 sequence is 14 residues long. The CDR3 spells CASSEGTGIMPQHF. DNA of the CDR3: TGTGCCAGCAGTGAAGGGACAGGAATCATGCCCCAGCATTTT.

The chain links TRBV5-1 to TRBJ1-1, with a possible D match to TRBD1 (6 bases). In germline, CDR1 is SGHRS, CDR2 YFSETQ. Trimming cost V 6 bases and J 4 bases, with 16 bases left between them. The CDR3 contains 14 residues. The CDR3 bases are TGCGCCAGCACCGAAACGGGGGGCGGCACTGAAGCTTTCTTT. Translation gives CASTETGGGTEAFF.

The chain carries TRBV27 and TRBJ2-2, with 8 bases lining up with TRBD2. The V and J ends lost 4 bases and 11 bases, in that order; junction bases with no gene match: 6. From germline, CDR1 is MNHEY and CDR2 SMNVEV (reference sequence). CDR3 length: 13 amino acids. The CDR3 DNA reads TGTGCCAGCAGTTCACCGGGACTAGTAGAGCTGTTTTTT. Its protein is CASSSPGLVELFF.

In the case of this clone: A read error may produce the germline difference seen at one junction end. The V call is TRBV6-5, the J call TRBJ2-3, with 10 bases identical to TRBD2. Germline assignment: CDR1 MNHEY and CDR2 SVGAGI. The CDR3 is 13 amino acids. The CDR3 nucleotides read TGTGCCAGCAGTCTTTATACCGGGACTAGCGTAACTTTT. It codes for CASSLYTGTSVTF.

This clone was found a few times. The chain combines TRBV2 with TRBJ2-1, with 13 bases aligning to TRBD2. CDR1 SNHLY and CDR2 FYNNEI come from the germline V gene. Trimming removed 6 bases from V and 2 bases from J; junction bases left unmatched: 7. The CDR3 is 17 residues long. The CDR3 here is CASRDSTSGRAYNEQFF. DNA for the CDR3: TGTGCCAGCAGAGACTCCACTAGCGGGAGGGCCTACAATGAGCAGTTCTTC.

V usage is TRBV29-1 and J usage is TRBJ1-2; the match to TRBD1 covers 12 bases. The CDR3 consists of 17 residues. The V segment lost 5 bases and the J segment 3 bases; nucleotides outside the gene matches: 13. Germline CDR1 reads SQVTM; CDR2 reads ANQGSEA. CDR3 amino acids: CSVSPGTGGVLDYGYTF. Here the CDR3 DNA reads TGCAGCGTTTCCCCAGGGACAGGGGGCGTTCTGGACTATGGCTACACCTTC.

The chain couples TRBV7-7 to TRBJ2-5, with 11 bases identical to TRBD1. Germline lookup yields CDR1 SSHAT and CDR2 FNYEAQ (reference sequence). Trimming took 5 bases from V and 5 from J; bases not matched to a gene: 10. CDR3 size: 16 residues. This CDR3 reads CASSSGQGAKSETQYF. The CDR3 nucleotides read TGTGCCAGCAGCAGCGGACAGGGGGCTAAATCGGAGACCCAGTACTTC.

This sequence joins TRBV2 and TRBJ2-2, with no clear D. V was clipped by 4 bases and J by 7 bases, with 16 bases between them. The V gene's germline CDR1 is SNHLY and CDR2 FYNNEI. The CDR3 runs to 15 residues. The CDR3 DNA is TGTGCCAGCAGTGTCGTGATAGCTCGTGGCGGGGAGCTGTTTTTT. Translating gives CASSVVIARGGELFF.

The V and J genes are TRBV7-8 and TRBJ2-5; 8 bases match TRBD1. Unmatched junction bases numbered 6, after V lost 5 bases and J lost 4 bases. The CDR3 is 14 residues long. The germline CDR1 and CDR2 sequences are SGHVS and FQNEAQ. CDR3 protein: CASSRTGRRETQYF. The CDR3, as DNA: TGTGCCAGCAGCCGGACAGGGCGTAGAGAGACCCAGTACTTC.

This clone was detected many times. The rearrangement links TRBV7-2 to TRBJ2-2; D is perhaps TRBD2 (5 bases). V was shortened by 1 base and J by 3 bases, with 9 bases between the two germline ends. The germline CDR1 and CDR2 sequences are SGHTA and FQGNSA. This CDR3 is 15 amino acids long. The CDR3: CASSLEGVDTGELFF. The DNA of the CDR3 is TGTGCCAGCAGCTTAGAGGGAGTGGACACCGGGGAGCTGTTTTTT.

The V and J genes are TRBV7-6 and TRBJ1-2; D gene uncertain. The V gene's germline CDR1 is SGHVS and CDR2 FNYEAQ. Trimming removed 6 bases at V and 8 bases at J, with 19 bases between. The CDR3 totals 14 residues. In DNA, the CDR3 is TGTGCCAGCAGGCCTCTCGGGAGCCAAATCGGCTACACCTTC. Amino acid sequence: CASRPLGSQIGYTF.

The CDR3 loop reads CASSLGGERETQYF. In DNA form, the CDR3 reads TGTGCCAGCAGCCTGGGGGGGGAGAGGGAGACCCAGTACTTC. The rearrangement links TRBV9 to TRBJ2-5, with 7 bases fitting TRBD2. The V gene end was trimmed by 4 bases and the J gene end by 5 bases; junction bases not matched to a gene: 8. In germline, CDR1 is SGDLS, CDR2 YYNGEE. The CDR3 runs 14 residues.

The gene calls are TRBV2 and TRBJ1-1; D gene unclear. Looked up from germline, CDR1 is SNHLY and CDR2 is FYNNEI. CDR3 length: 14 amino acids. Trimming left V 6 bases short and J 1 base short, with 12 bases between. The chain's CDR3 is CASRLGVGNTEAFF. CDR3 nucleotides: TGTGCCAGCAGGCTCGGGGTCGGGAACACTGAAGCTTTCTTT.

This clone showed up just a few times. The chain has TRBV4-2 and TRBJ2-6; no clear D gene. V lost 0 bases and J lost 3, with 3 bases in between. Looked up from germline, CDR1 is LGHNA and CDR2 is YNFKEQ. This CDR3 region has 14 residues. Here the CDR3 DNA reads TGTGCCAGCAGCCAAGACCGTGGGGCCAACGTCCTGACTTTC. It specifies CASSQDRGANVLTF.

The chain employs TRBV25-1 and TRBJ2-1; 9 positions agree with TRBD1. The germline gives CDR1 MGHDK, CDR2 SYGVNS. The CDR3 totals 15 residues. V lost 5 bases, J lost 3 bases, and 5 bases stayed unmatched. CDR3 nucleotide sequence: TGTGCCAGCAGTCCGGGACAGGGTTTCTACAATGAGCAGTTCTTC. Translated: CASSPGQGFYNEQFF.

J is TRBJ2-1 and V is TRBV5-1; the D gene is possibly TRBD2 (5 bases). The CDR3 consists of 15 residues. Germline CDR1 SGHRS, CDR2 YFSETQ. Trimming took off 4 bases at V and 6 bases at J, with 17 bases between the two ends. The CDR3 coding sequence is TGCGCCAGCAGCGAGGGAAGCAGCCCGTCCAATGAGCAGTTCTTC. It yields the protein CASSEGSSPSNEQFF. Full variable domain (remainder filled in from reference TRBV5-1 and TRBJ2-1): KAGVTQTPRYLIKTRGQQVTLSCSPISGHRSVSWYQQTPGQGLQFLFEYFSETQRNKGNFPGRFSGRQFSNSRSEMNVSTLELGDSALYLCASSEGSSPSNEQFFGPGTRLTVL.